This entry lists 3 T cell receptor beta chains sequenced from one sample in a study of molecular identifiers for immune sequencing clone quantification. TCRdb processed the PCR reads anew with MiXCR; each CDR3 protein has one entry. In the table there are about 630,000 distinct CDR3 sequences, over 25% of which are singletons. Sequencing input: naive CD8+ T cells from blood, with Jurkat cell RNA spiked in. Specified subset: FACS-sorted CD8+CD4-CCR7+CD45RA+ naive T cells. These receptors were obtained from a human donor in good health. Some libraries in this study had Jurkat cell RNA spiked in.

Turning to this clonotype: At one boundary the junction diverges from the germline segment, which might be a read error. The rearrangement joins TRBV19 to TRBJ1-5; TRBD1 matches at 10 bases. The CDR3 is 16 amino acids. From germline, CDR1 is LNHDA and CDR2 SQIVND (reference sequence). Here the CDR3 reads CASSMGDRGVNPPQHF. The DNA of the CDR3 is TGTGCCAGTAGTATGGGGGACAGGGGAGTCAATCCGCCCCAGCATTTT.

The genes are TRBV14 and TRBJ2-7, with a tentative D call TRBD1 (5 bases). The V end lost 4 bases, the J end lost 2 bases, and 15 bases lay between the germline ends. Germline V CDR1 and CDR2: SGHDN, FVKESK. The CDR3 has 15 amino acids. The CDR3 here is CASSPPWGGTYEQYF. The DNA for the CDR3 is TGTGCCAGCAGCCCTCCCTGGGGCGGAACCTACGAGCAGTACTTC.

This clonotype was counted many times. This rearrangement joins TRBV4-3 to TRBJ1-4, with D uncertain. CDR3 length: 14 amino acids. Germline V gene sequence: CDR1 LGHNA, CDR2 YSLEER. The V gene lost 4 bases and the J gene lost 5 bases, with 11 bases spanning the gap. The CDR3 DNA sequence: TGCGCCAGCAGCCCGGTCCGCCAGAATGAAAAACTGTTTTTT. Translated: CASSPVRQNEKLFF.